The TCR beta chain under discussion was sequenced for a study of early T cells in non-severe SARS-CoV-2 infection. Turning to the study itself: Unsorted whole-blood RNA was sequenced in bulk, leaving chains unpaired. Study conclusions and caveats: Private and CD4 specificities were missed by VDJdb matching, which favored anti-spike CD8 responses.

There are many counts of this clonotype. As yet, its antigen is unknown. Unique molecular identifiers were attached to individual cDNA molecules. One entry per CDR3 protein, called by TCRdb with MiXCR from the 5' RACE reads. The data show roughly 72,000 distinct CDR3 sequences, about an eighth seen once. The clonotype comes from an adult who was a healthcare worker with PCR-confirmed SARS-CoV-2 infection or an uninfected control (not recorded which). The source material was whole blood, sampled at baseline.

In nucleotides, the CDR3 is TGCAGCGGTAAACTAGCGGGGGGGCGCCGGGAGACCCAGTACTTC. This gives the protein CSGKLAGGRRETQYF. The chain couples TRBV29-1 to TRBJ2-5, with 13 positions matching TRBD2. V was pared by 7 bases and J by 5 bases, with 10 bases of the junction left unmatched. The germline gives CDR1 SQVTM, CDR2 ANQGSEA. This CDR3 is built from 15 residues. Full variable domain (rest looked up from reference TRBV29-1 and TRBJ2-5): SAVISQKPSRDICQRGTSLTIQCQVDSQVTMMFWYRQQPGQSLTLIATANQGSEATYESGFVIDKFPISRPNLTFSTLTVSNMSPEDSSIYLCSGKLAGGRRETQYFGPGTRLLVL.